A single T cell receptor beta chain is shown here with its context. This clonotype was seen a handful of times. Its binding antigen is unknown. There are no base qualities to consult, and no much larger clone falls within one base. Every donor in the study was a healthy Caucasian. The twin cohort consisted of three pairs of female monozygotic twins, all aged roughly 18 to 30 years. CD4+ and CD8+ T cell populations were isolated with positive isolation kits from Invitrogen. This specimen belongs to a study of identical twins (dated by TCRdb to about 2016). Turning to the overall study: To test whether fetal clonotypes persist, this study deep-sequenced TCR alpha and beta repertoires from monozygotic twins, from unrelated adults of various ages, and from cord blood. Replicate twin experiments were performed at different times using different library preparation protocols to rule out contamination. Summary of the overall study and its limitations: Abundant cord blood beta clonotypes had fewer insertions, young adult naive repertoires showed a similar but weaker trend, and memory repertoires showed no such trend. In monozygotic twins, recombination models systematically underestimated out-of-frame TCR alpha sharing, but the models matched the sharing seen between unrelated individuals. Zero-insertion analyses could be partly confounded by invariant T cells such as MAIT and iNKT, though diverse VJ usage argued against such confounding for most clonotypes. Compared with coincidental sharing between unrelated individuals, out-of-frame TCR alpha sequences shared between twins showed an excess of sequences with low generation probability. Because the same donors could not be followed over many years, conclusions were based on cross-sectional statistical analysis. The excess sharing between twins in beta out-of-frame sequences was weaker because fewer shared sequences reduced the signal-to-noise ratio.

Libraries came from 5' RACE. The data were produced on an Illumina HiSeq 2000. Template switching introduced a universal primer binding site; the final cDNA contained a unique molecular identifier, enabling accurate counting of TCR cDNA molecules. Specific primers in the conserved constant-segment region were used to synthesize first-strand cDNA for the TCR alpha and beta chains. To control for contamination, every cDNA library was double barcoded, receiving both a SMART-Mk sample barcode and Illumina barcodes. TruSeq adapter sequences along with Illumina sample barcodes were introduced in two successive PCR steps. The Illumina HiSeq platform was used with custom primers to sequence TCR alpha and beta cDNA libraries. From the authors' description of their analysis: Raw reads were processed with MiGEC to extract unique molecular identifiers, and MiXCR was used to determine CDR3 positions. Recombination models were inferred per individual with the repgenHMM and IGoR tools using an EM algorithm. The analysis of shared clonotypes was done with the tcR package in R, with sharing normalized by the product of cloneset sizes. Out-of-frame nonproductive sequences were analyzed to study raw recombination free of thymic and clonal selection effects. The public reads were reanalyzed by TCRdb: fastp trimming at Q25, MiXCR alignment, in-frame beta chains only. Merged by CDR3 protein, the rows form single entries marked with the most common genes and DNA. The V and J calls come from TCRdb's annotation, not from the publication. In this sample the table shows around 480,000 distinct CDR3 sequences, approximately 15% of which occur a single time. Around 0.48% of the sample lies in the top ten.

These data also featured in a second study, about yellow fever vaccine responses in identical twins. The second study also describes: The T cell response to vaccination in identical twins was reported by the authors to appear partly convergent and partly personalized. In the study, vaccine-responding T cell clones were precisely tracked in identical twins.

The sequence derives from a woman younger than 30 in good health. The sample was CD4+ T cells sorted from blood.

CDR3 region: CASSQDWASANTGELFF. The nucleotides are TGCGCCAGCAGCCAAGATTGGGCTAGCGCTAACACCGGGGAGCTGTTTTTT. The V gene is TRBV4-3 and the J gene is TRBJ2-2; TRBD2 is a possible D gene, resting on 6 matching bases. V sheds 0 bases and J sheds 2 bases, leaving 13 bases between their ends. The CDR3 goes from the cysteine to the phenylalanine over 17 residues. Only the CDR3 region is kept as DNA, spanning 51 bases read in frame from base 1. Looking up the germline V gene yields CDR1 LGHNA and CDR2 YSLEER.